The 13 T cell receptor beta chains below were found in one sample sequenced in a study of blood T cell repertoires in COVID-19. Clones were read by immunoSEQ multiplex PCR, and TCRdb kept only the in-frame ones, dropping some. The sample holds 50,000 to 60,000 clones, over 75% seen once. The sequencing sample was made of peripheral blood. Receptor source: a woman at least 80 years old with COVID-19, enrolled during active disease.

V and J are TRBV28 and TRBJ2-7; 9 bases map to TRBD2. Germline CDR1 and CDR2: MDHEN and SYDVKM. V shed 4 bases, J shed 6 bases, and the junction held 10 bases outside the gene matches. The CDR3 is 15 residues long. CDR3 loop: CASSYSGSRVGEQYF. As DNA, the CDR3 is TGTGCCAGCAGTTATAGCGGGAGTAGGGTGGGCGAGCAGTACTTC.

The chain couples TRBV19 to TRBJ2-4; TRBD1 agrees at 7 bases. This CDR3 comprises 17 residues. The germline V gene has CDR1 LNHDA and CDR2 SQIVND (reference sequence). V trimming: 7 bases; J trimming: 0 bases; junction bases outside the gene matches: 12. This CDR3 reads CASTRTGDKIAKNIQYF. As DNA, the CDR3 is TGTGCCAGTACCCGGACAGGAGATAAGATAGCCAAAAACATTCAGTACTTC.

The chain has TRBV14 and TRBJ2-1; 14 bases match TRBD2. Germline V CDR1 and CDR2: SGHDN, FVKESK. The CDR3 runs 19 residues. V shed 0 bases, J shed 3 bases, and the junction held 7 bases outside the gene matches. The CDR3 coding sequence is TGTGCCAGCAGCCAAGATTTGGGACTAGCGGGAGTAAACTACAATGAGCAGTTCTTC. Protein: CASSQDLGLAGVNYNEQFF.

This chain uses TRBV27 with TRBJ2-2; possibly TRBD1 for D (6 bases). Germline V CDR1 and CDR2: MNHEY, SMNVEV (reference sequence). The CDR3 is made up of 15 amino acids. Between the trimmed V and J ends, which lost 2 bases and 1 base, there was a span of 8 bases. CDR3 DNA sequence: TGTGCCAGCAGTTTAGGCAGGGGGAACACCGGGGAGCTGTTTTTT. This sequence encodes CASSLGRGNTGELFF.

The chain is built from TRBV6-6 and TRBJ2-7; D not resolved. The CDR3 spans 14 residues. Germline values: CDR1 MNHNY, CDR2 SVGAGI (reference sequence). Trimming pared 5 bases from V and 2 bases from J, leaving 13 bases between. In nucleotides, the CDR3 is TGTGCCAGCAGTCCTATGACATTTACCTACGAGCAGTACTTC. Translating gives CASSPMTFTYEQYF.

The chain employs TRBV6-4 and TRBJ1-1, with TRBD1 as a possible D gene (5 bases). Trimming took off 6 bases at V and 4 bases at J, with 15 bases between the two ends. The CDR3 totals 14 residues. Per the germline V gene, CDR1 is MRHNA and CDR2 is SNTAGT. In DNA, the CDR3 is TGTGCCAGCAGGCCCTTTGGGGGAGGCACTGAAGCTTTCTTT. Its translation is CASRPFGGGTEAFF.

V is TRBV5-1 and J is TRBJ2-3; D might be TRBD1 (6 bases). The CDR3 has 14 amino acids. CDR1 is SGHRS and CDR2 is YFSETQ in the germline V gene. V lost 0 bases, J lost 3 bases, and 8 bases lay in between. The CDR3 DNA is TGCGCCAGCAGCTTGGTTCAGGGGACAGATACGCAGTATTTT. Its translation is CASSLVQGTDTQYF.

The chain couples TRBV19 to TRBJ2-5, with 12 bases aligning to TRBD2. The CDR3 length is 16 residues. Germline V gene data show CDR1 as LNHDA and CDR2 as SQIVND (reference sequence). The junction had 7 bases not matched to a gene; V was cut back by 3 bases and J by 5 bases. CDR3 bases: TGTGCCAGTAGTATCCTAGCGGGAGGGAAGATGGAGACCCAGTACTTC. Its protein is CASSILAGGKMETQYF.

CDR3 bases: TGTGCCAGCAGCTTCACTAGCGGGCAGTCTAACAATGAGCAGTTCTTC. Encoded protein: CASSFTSGQSNNEQFF. The chain carries TRBV11-2 and TRBJ2-1; TRBD2 matches at 9 bases. The germline gives CDR1 SGHAT, CDR2 FQNNGV. V trimming: 3 bases; J trimming: 5 bases; junction bases outside the gene matches: 8. This CDR3 has 16 amino acids.

This clone has only a few counts. The rearrangement uses TRBV30 and TRBJ2-5, with TRBD2 matching over 8 bases. This CDR3 has 13 amino acids. From germline, CDR1 is GTSNPN and CDR2 SVGIG (reference sequence). J lost 4 bases, V lost 7 bases, and 8 bases had no gene match. CDR3 DNA sequence: TGTGCCTCTACCGGGGGGGGTTTAGAGACCCAGTACTTC. This codes for CASTGGGLETQYF.

The table lists this clone with a count of one. This chain uses TRBV5-5 with TRBJ2-5; no firm D call. The CDR3 totals 13 residues. Trimming pared 0 bases from V and 1 base from J, leaving 4 bases between. Germline CDR1 and CDR2: SGHKS and YYEKEE (reference sequence). For the CDR3, the DNA is TGTGCCAGCAGCTTGGCCAGCCAAGAGACCCAGTACTTC. Protein product: CASSLASQETQYF. Full variable domain (missing parts from reference TRBV5-5 and TRBJ2-5): DAGVTQSPTHLIKTRGQQVTLRCSPISGHKSVSWYQQVLGQGPQFIFQYYEKEERGRGNFPDRFSARQFPNYSSELNVNALLLGDSALYLCASSLASQETQYFGPGTRLLVL.

This sequence joins TRBV2 and TRBJ2-3, with 10 bases identical to TRBD1. CDR1 and CDR2 from the germline V gene are SNHLY and FYNNEI. V shed 1 base, J shed 5 bases, and the junction held 3 bases outside the gene matches. The CDR3 extends over 15 amino acids. The CDR3 nucleotides are TGTGCCAGCAGTGAAGTTGGGACAGGGGTAGATACGCAGTATTTT. It translates to CASSEVGTGVDTQYF.

This clone was recorded only once. This chain links TRBV7-3 with TRBJ2-4, with D uncertain. The CDR3 totals 13 residues. Trimming left V 0 bases short and J 6 bases short, with 6 bases between. Germline V gene lookup returns CDR1 SGHTA and CDR2 FQGTGA. CDR3 in DNA: TGTGCCAGCAGCTTAACGGCTGGAAACATTCAGTACTTC. It yields the protein CASSLTAGNIQYF.